This T cell receptor (beta chain) originates from a study of neoadjuvant anti-PD-1 for oral cavity cancer. Across the study: Patients without progression received a fourth nivolumab dose around day 43, then surgical resection on days 50-56. Findings and limits, study-wide: Non-responders to neoadjuvant nivolumab had significantly more clonal PBMC T cells than responders.

Turning to this clone: Its cognate antigen is unknown.

Per germline, CDR1 GTSNPN and CDR2 SVGIG (reference sequence). V trimming: 5 bases; J trimming: 6 bases; junction bases outside the gene matches: 10. The CDR3 totals 14 residues. The time point denotes: after neoadjuvant nivolumab, at surgical resection. Cohort: HPV-negative, locally advanced oral cavity squamous cell carcinoma patients. Six replicates per PBMC sample, mostly from roughly 500 ng of genomic DNA. Method: immunoSEQ multiplex PCR; TCRdb's copy keeps in-frame clones and lacks some. The top ten hold more than 2% of the sample, which has more than 11,000 clones, 60% to 75% seen once. V gene TRBV30 combines with J gene TRBJ2-1; 7 bases are a match to TRBD1. The starting material was PBMCs, obtained after nivolumab (anti-PD-1) treatment. This receptor was taken from a person aged 40 to 85 with oral cavity squamous cell carcinoma. Written as DNA, the CDR3 is TGTGCCTGGTGCAAGACAGGGCGATTCAATGAGCAGTTCTTC. Translating gives CAWCKTGRFNEQFF.